The 16 T cell receptor beta chains given below trace back to one sample, sequenced in a study of blood T cell repertoires in COVID-19. Repertoires were generated with immunoSEQ multiplex PCR, while TCRdb's copy carries only in-frame clones and drops some. The repertoire includes 130,000 to 150,000 clones, around 80% of them detected once, and less than 2% sits in the top ten. Sequencing was carried out using peripheral blood. The receptors were gathered from a woman aged 55-70 years with acute or convalescent COVID-19.

This clone was picked up a small number of times. V usage is TRBV3-1 (or the pseudogene TRBV3-2) and J usage is TRBJ1-1; possible D gene TRBD1, 5 bases. The CDR3 spans 14 residues. Germline values: CDR1 LGHDT, CDR2 YNNKEL (reference sequence). V lost 1 base and J 1 base, leaving 7 bases between the germline ends. CDR3 residues: CASSQVQGNTEAFF. In nucleotides, the CDR3 is TGTGCCAGCAGCCAAGTGCAGGGGAACACTGAAGCTTTCTTT.

The chain recombines TRBV18 with TRBJ2-5; the D gene is possibly TRBD2 (6 bases). The CDR3 spans 14 residues. Germline-derived CDR1 and CDR2 are KGHSH and LQKENI. V lost 4 bases and J lost 5, with 14 bases in between. The CDR3 region is CASSLERGGETQYF. The CDR3 DNA sequence: TGTGCCAGCTCACTCGAGAGAGGAGGGGAGACCCAGTACTTC.

The chain uses TRBV27 and TRBJ1-5; no definite D call. Trimming pared 5 bases from V and 1 base from J, leaving 21 bases between. CDR1 is MNHEY and CDR2 is SMNVEV in the germline V gene (reference sequence). The CDR3 spans 18 residues. CDR3 coding DNA: TGTGCCAGCAGTCCCATTCCCCCGTGGGAGGTGAGCAATCAGCCCCAGCATTTT. Amino acids: CASSPIPPWEVSNQPQHF.

V is TRBV5-1 and J is TRBJ2-1; the D is unclear. The CDR3 covers 16 residues. The germline V and J ends were trimmed by 4 bases and 2 bases, with 16 bases remaining between them. Germline lookup yields CDR1 SGHRS and CDR2 YFSETQ. The CDR3, as DNA: TGCGCCAGCAGCCCAACTTCTCCGCCTACCTACAATGAGCAGTTCTTC. It encodes CASSPTSPPTYNEQFF.

The chain carries TRBV5-1 and TRBJ2-5; D gene uncertain. Germline V gene sequence: CDR1 SGHRS, CDR2 YFSETQ. V was clipped by 4 bases and J by 1 base, with 8 bases between them. CDR3 length: 13 residues. DNA of the CDR3: TGCGCCAGCAGCCCACACAGCCAAGAGACCCAGTACTTC. It encodes CASSPHSQETQYF.

V usage is TRBV7-2 and J usage is TRBJ2-3; unclear D gene. Germline lookup yields CDR1 SGHTA and CDR2 FQGNSA. V was clipped by 6 bases and J by 1 base, with 14 bases between them. The CDR3 spans 15 residues. The CDR3 sequence: CASRTYPRRTDTQYF. For the CDR3, the DNA is TGTGCCAGCAGAACTTATCCGCGTCGCACAGATACGCAGTATTTT. The full variable domain, with the rest looked up from reference TRBV7-2 and TRBJ2-3, is GAGVSQSPSNKVTEKGKDVELRCDPISGHTALYWYRQSLGQGLEFLIYFQGNSAPDKSGLPSDRFSAERTGGSVSTLTIQRTQQEDSAVYLCASRTYPRRTDTQYFGPGTRLTVL.

The V call is TRBV27, the J call TRBJ2-5; D is perhaps TRBD1 (6 bases). This CDR3 spans 16 amino acids. The ends were cut back, 5 bases at V and 4 bases at J, with 20 bases in the middle. Germline V gives CDR1 MNHEY, CDR2 SMNVEV (reference sequence). As DNA, the CDR3 is TGTGCCAGCAGTACATCGGGATCCAGGGGAATAGAGACCCAGTACTTC. Amino acids: CASSTSGSRGIETQYF.

The table lists this clone with a few counts. The rearrangement uses TRBV11-2 and TRBJ2-2; D is perhaps TRBD2 (6 bases). This CDR3 comprises 17 residues. CDR1 is SGHAT and CDR2 is FQNNGV in the germline V gene. The V and J ends lost 5 bases and 0 bases respectively, with 16 bases between them. The CDR3 here is CASSPFRGRTNTGELFF. The CDR3 DNA follows: TGTGCCAGCAGCCCGTTCCGGGGGAGGACGAACACCGGGGAGCTGTTTTTT.

DNA for the CDR3: TGTGCCAGTGGCGGACAGGGGGACACCGGGGAGCTGTTTTTT. Residues: CASGGQGDTGELFF. The rearrangement links TRBV19 to TRBJ2-2, with 10 bases identical to TRBD1. J lost 3 bases, V lost 8 bases, and 3 bases had no gene match. CDR3 length equals 14 residues. Germline CDR1 reads LNHDA; CDR2 reads SQIVND (reference sequence).

The V gene is TRBV5-1, the J gene TRBJ1-2; TRBD1 matches 9 bases. Germline assignment: CDR1 SGHRS and CDR2 YFSETQ. The ends lost 2 bases at V and 7 bases at J; junction bases unmatched: 9. There are 15 residues in the CDR3. CDR3 nucleotides: TGCGCCAGCAGCTTCCTGAACAGGGGGCAGGGTGGCTACACCTTC. Protein: CASSFLNRGQGGYTF.

This clone was seen more than once but under ten times. The chain employs TRBV11-2 and TRBJ2-3, with 8 bases identical to TRBD2. Looked up from germline, CDR1 is SGHAT and CDR2 is FQNNGV. V shed 6 bases and J 2 bases; nucleotides not matched to a gene: 16. The CDR3 sequence is 18 residues long. The CDR3 loop is CASRPLRRGGRNTDTQYF. DNA for the CDR3: TGTGCCAGCAGGCCCCTGAGGCGGGGCGGGAGGAACACAGATACGCAGTATTTT.

The rearrangement joins TRBV7-8 to TRBJ2-1, with D unresolved. The germline V gene encodes CDR1 SGHVS and CDR2 FQNEAQ. Trimming took 0 bases from V and 1 from J, leaving 10 bases between them. The CDR3 is 16 residues long. The CDR3 coding sequence is TGTGCCAGCAGCTTAGCGAGTGGCGGTTCCTACAATGAGCAGTTCTTC. Translating gives CASSLASGGSYNEQFF.

Only one count was recorded for this clone. V and J are TRBV6-5 and TRBJ1-1, with a possible D match to TRBD1 (5 bases). There are 14 residues in the CDR3. In germline, CDR1 is MNHEY, CDR2 SVGAGI. V was pared by 5 bases and J by 1 base, with 11 bases between. In DNA form, the CDR3 reads TGTGCCAGCAGTCCCCAGACAGAGAACACTGAAGCTTTCTTT. It specifies CASSPQTENTEAFF.

The chain couples TRBV30 to TRBJ2-5, with D possibly TRBD2 on 6 matching bases. Trimming cost V 4 bases and J 2 bases, with 11 bases left between them. The CDR3 covers 13 residues. In germline, CDR1 is GTSNPN, CDR2 SVGIG (reference sequence). The CDR3 here is CAWTRDFQETQYF. CDR3 DNA: TGTGCCTGGACGAGGGACTTTCAAGAGACCCAGTACTTC.

The V gene is TRBV2, the J gene TRBJ2-3; 9 positions agree with TRBD1. This CDR3 contains 15 residues. Germline CDR1 is SNHLY and CDR2 is FYNNEI. With V trimmed by 2 bases and J by 3 bases, 3 bases remained unmatched. CDR3 amino acids: CASSETGTGTDTQYF. Here the CDR3 DNA reads TGTGCCAGCAGTGAAACCGGGACAGGGACAGATACGCAGTATTTT.

This clone has a handful of counts. The chain has TRBV6-2 or TRBV6-3 and TRBJ2-7, with 8 bases matching TRBD2. Trimming at V came to 6 bases and at J to 7 bases, leaving 17 bases not matched to a gene. The CDR3 is 16 amino acids. The V gene's germline CDR1 is MNHEY and CDR2 SVGEGT. The CDR3 protein is CASSPWASGTRVEQYF. The CDR3, as DNA: TGTGCCAGCAGCCCCTGGGCCTCCGGGACTAGGGTAGAGCAGTACTTC.